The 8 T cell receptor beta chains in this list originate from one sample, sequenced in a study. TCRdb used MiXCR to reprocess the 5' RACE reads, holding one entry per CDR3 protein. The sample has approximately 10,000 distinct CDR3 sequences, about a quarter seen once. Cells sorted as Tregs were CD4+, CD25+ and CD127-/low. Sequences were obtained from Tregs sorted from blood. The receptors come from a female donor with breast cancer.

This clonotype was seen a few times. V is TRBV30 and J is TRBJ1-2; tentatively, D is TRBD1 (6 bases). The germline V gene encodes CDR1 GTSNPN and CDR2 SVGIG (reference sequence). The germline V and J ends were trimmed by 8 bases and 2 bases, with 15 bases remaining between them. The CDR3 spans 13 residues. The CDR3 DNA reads TGTGCCGGCCTGAGGACAGCCAACTATGGCTACACCTTC. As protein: CAGLRTANYGYTF.

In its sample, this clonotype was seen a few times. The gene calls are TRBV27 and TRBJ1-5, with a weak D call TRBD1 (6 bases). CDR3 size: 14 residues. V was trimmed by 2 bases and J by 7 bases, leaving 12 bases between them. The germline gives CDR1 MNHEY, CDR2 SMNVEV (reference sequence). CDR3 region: CASSLRGGFQPQHF. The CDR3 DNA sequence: TGTGCCAGCAGTTTAAGAGGGGGGTTCCAGCCCCAGCATTTT.

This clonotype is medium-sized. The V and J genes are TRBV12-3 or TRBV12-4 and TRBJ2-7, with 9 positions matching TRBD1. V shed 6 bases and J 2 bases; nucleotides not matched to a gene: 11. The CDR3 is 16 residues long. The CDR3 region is CASSGWSGTGTYEQYF. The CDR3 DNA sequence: TGTGCCAGCAGCGGTTGGTCCGGGACAGGGACCTACGAGCAGTACTTC.

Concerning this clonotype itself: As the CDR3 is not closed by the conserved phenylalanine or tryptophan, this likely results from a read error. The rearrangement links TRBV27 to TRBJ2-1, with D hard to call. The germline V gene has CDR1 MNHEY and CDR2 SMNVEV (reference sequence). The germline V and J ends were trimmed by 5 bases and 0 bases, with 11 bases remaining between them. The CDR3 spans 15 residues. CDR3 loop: CASSDSLSSYNEQFL. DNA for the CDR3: TGTGCCAGCAGTGACTCCCTGAGCTCCTACAATGAGCAGTTCCTC.

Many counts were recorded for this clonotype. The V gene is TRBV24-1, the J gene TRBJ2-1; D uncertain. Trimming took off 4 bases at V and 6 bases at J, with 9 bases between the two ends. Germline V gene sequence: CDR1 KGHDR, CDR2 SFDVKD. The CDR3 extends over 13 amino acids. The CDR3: CATSDPLVNEQFF. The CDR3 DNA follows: TGTGCCACCAGTGACCCTCTGGTCAATGAGCAGTTCTTC.

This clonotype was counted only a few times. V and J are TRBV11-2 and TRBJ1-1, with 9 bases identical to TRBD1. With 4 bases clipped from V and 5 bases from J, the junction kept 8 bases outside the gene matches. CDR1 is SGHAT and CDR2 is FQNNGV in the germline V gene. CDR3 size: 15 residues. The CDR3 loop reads CASSSGSGTGTEAFF. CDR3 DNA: TGTGCCAGCAGCTCCGGCTCCGGGACAGGGACTGAAGCTTTCTTT.

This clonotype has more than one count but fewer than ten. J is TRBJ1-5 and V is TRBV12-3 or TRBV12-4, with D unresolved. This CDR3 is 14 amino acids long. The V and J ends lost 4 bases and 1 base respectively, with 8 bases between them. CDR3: CASSSGLSNQPQHF. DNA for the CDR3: TGTGCCAGCAGTTCCGGGTTGAGCAATCAGCCCCAGCATTTT.

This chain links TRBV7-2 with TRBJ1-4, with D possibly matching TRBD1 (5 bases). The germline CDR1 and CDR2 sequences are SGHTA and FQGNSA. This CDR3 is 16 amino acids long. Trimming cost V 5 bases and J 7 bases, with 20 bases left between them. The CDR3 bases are TGTGCCAGCAGCCCGGGGGGGGGAGGAACAGCTGAAAAACTGTTTTTT. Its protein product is CASSPGGGGTAEKLFF.